The entry below gives a single T cell receptor beta chain sequence along with its context. Antigen unknown. This entry comes from a study of OX40 agonist ivuxolimab in advanced cancers. Profiled with immunoSEQ multiplex PCR; TCRdb holds only in-frame clones, not every one. The sample lists approximately 63,000 clones; about four fifths were seen once. V was shortened by 6 bases and J by 0 bases, with 13 bases between the two germline ends. The CDR3 is 16 residues long. The germline CDR1 and CDR2 sequences are SGHRS and YFSETQ. General observations from the study: On average, CD8+ T cells had more expanded clones than CD4+. Blood T cells, both CD4+ and CD8+, expanded clonally by week 6 at 0.1 to 3.0 mg/kg.

Cycle 7 day 1, cycle 4 day 1, and baseline were the timepoints at which blood was sampled. The V gene is TRBV5-1, the J gene TRBJ2-6; a possible D gene is TRBD1 (6 bases). This clonotype originated in an adult with an advanced solid tumor such as melanoma, head and neck, liver or kidney cancer. Source: CD4+ or CD8+ T cells sorted from blood, taken in a trial of the OX40 agonist ivuxolimab. The CDR3 reads CASTGTPSSGANVLTF. The DNA of the CDR3 is TGCGCCAGCACCGGGACACCCAGCTCTGGGGCCAACGTCCTGACTTTC.